Detailed here is one TCR beta chain. The antigen this receptor binds is unknown. The junction departs from germline at one end; a sequencing error may be responsible. Per the germline V gene, SGHNT is the CDR1 and YENEEA is the CDR2. The CDR3 runs 13 amino acids, cysteine and phenylalanine included. The CDR3 DNA has 39 bases and is translated from base 1. TCR beta libraries were generated from genomic DNA with the immunoSEQ kit, following the manufacturer's recommendations. For library preparation, a first multiplex PCR was performed with proprietary primers, followed by a second PCR in which unique barcodes were added, and bead cleanups were performed after each round. Each sample batch included a kit-provided positive control reaction and a negative control reaction. The final libraries were assessed on an Agilent 4200 TapeStation D1000 ScreenTape, pooled by volume, and quantified by qPCR. Sequencing ran on an Illumina NextSeq500 with a MidOutput 150-cycle cartridge, using 156 Read1 and 15 Index1 cycles with kit custom primers. The pooled library was loaded at about 1 pM, and approximately 20% PhiX control was spiked in. As for the authors' bioinformatics: Vendor-processed data were analyzed in R, with a clonotype defined as all T cells sharing the same CDR3 nucleotide sequence. For clone abundance analyses, frequencies were normalized to the 10,000 most abundant clones in each sample. Public T cell clones, which averaged fewer than five per sample, were excluded before analysis. A difference in abundance of at least 32-fold between compartments was used to define tumor-enriched and baseline blood-enriched clonotypes. Clonotypes expanded or contracted between blood time points were identified with a beta-binomial differential abundance model. Similarity between tumor and blood repertoires was quantified using the Baroni-Urbani and Buser coefficient, and groups were compared with two-tailed Wilcoxon tests in R. The clones in this table, taken by TCRdb from immuneACCESS, are in-frame only. Not every clone is retained; where verified, under half of the shortfall comes from an unresolved V gene, and the cause of the rest is unknown. V, J and clone size are taken as reported in that table, and D and trimming were inferred from the DNA itself. Within this sample are nearly 50,000 clones, with around 83% of them counted one time only. Roughly a third of the sample is taken by the ten largest.

This entry belongs to a study of radiation and T cells in renal cell carcinoma (dated by TCRdb to 2018 to 2020). The study in broad terms: The samples were drawn from a clinical trial, where primary renal cell carcinomas were treated with 15 Gy of stereotactic body radiation therapy and then removed by nephrectomy 4 weeks afterward. A total of 53 samples underwent TCR beta sequencing, made up of roughly 26 tumors and roughly 27 peripheral blood samples. Across all 53 samples, around 4,000,000 unique CDR3 nucleotide sequences encoding around 2.8 million unique CDR3 amino acid sequences were identified. The investigation overall reported the following: In blood, the top tumor clonotypes increased from baseline to 2 weeks after radiation and then shrank by 4 weeks, which suggests a temporary expansion of tumor-resident clones. Because pretreatment tumor biopsies were not available, the baseline intratumoral presence of clonotypes could not be determined. Because the trial had a single-armed design, the trial could not examine how radiation dose or scheduling affected the TCR repertoire. Changes in the blood repertoire were not tracked past 4 weeks after treatment.

The time point label corresponds to: baseline pretreatment blood. Sample treatment or condition, as interpreted from the label and publication: 15 Gy SBRT to primary tumor, nephrectomy 4 weeks later. To follow tumor-enriched clonotypes, peripheral blood was collected serially from radiation-treated patients at baseline and again at 2 weeks and 4 weeks after SBRT. Renal cell carcinoma with clear cell pathology was present in all patients. The QIAamp DNA Blood Mini Kit (Qiagen) was used to prepare genomic DNA for TCR sequencing. Samples were included in the analyses only if all quality control checks were passed.

The receptor chain draws on TRBV11-3 and TRBJ2-5; 7 nucleotides in the junction match TRBD1. This material consisted of blood, taken from a patient whose treatment included radiotherapy and nephrectomy. The TCR comes from a woman aged 65 to 85 with renal cell carcinoma. The DNA is as follows: TGTGCAAGCAGTCGACAGGGCGGGGAGACCCAGTACTTC. This gives the protein CASSRQGGETQYF. This CDR3, with the reference TRBV11-3 and TRBJ2-5 proteins standing in past its ends, gives the full variable domain EAGVVQSPRYKIIEKKQPVAFWCNPISGHNTLYWYLQNLGQGPELLIRYENEEAVDDSQLPKDRFSAERLKGVDSTLKIQPAELGDSAVYLCASSRQGGETQYFGPGTRLLVL.